The 17 T cell receptor beta chains below were found in one sample sequenced in a study of T-cell memory formation after mild COVID-19. Each CDR3 protein gets one entry after TCRdb re-called the 5' RACE reads with MiXCR. The sample lists around 510,000 distinct CDR3 sequences, about a fifth occurring once. Input material: PBMCs or a T cell subset sorted from them (not recorded which). Receptor source: an adult woman who had mild COVID-19 (a few samples of this study predate the infection). Cell type and time point are not known.

V gene TRBV5-1 combines with J gene TRBJ1-6; 8 bases agree with TRBD1. Germline V gene data show CDR1 as SGHRS and CDR2 as YFSETQ. V shed 4 bases, J shed 8 bases, and the junction held 8 bases outside the gene matches. The CDR3 is 15 residues long. CDR3 region: CASSLLQGADSPLHF. CDR3 nucleotides: TGCGCCAGCAGCCTACTCCAGGGGGCCGATTCACCCCTCCACTTT.

The V gene is TRBV12-3 or TRBV12-4, the J gene TRBJ1-4; a weak D match, TRBD1 (6 bases). V lost 8 bases and J 0 bases, leaving 16 bases between the germline ends. The CDR3 is made up of 16 amino acids. The CDR3 DNA reads TGTGCCAGCCGGTCCGGACAGACTGCAACTAATGAAAAACTGTTTTTT. Translating gives CASRSGQTATNEKLFF.

This clonotype showed up just a few times. The rearrangement uses TRBV12-3 or TRBV12-4 and TRBJ2-5; D not resolved. V was clipped by 3 bases and J by 5 bases, with 10 bases between them. The CDR3 sequence is 13 residues long. This CDR3 is CASSFLGWETQYF. The CDR3 region has the DNA TGTGCCAGCAGTTTCTTGGGGTGGGAGACCCAGTACTTC.

The genes are TRBV12-3 or TRBV12-4 and TRBJ1-4; the D gene is possibly TRBD1 (5 bases). Trimming pared 5 bases from V and 10 bases from J, leaving 17 bases between. The CDR3 contains 14 residues. DNA for the CDR3: TGTGCCAGCAGTCCTGGGACCGCCGGTGGAAAACTGTTTTTT. This encodes CASSPGTAGGKLFF.

This clonotype was found a few times. This rearrangement joins TRBV12-3 or TRBV12-4 to TRBJ2-5; tentative D call: TRBD2 (6 bases). The CDR3 is 14 amino acids. V lost 6 bases and J lost 3, with 14 bases in between. This CDR3 is CASSSPGGKETQYF. The CDR3 region has the DNA TGTGCCAGCAGCTCCCCCGGCGGGAAAGAGACCCAGTACTTC.

This clonotype was counted many times. The V and J genes are TRBV7-2 and TRBJ2-7, with 11 bases fitting TRBD2. V shed 5 bases, J shed 4 bases, and the junction held 4 bases outside the gene matches. Germline CDR1 and CDR2: SGHTA and FQGNSA. The CDR3 is made up of 14 amino acids. Here the CDR3 reads CASSRTSGLYEQYF. CDR3 nucleotide sequence: TGTGCCAGCAGCCGGACTAGCGGGTTGTACGAGCAGTACTTC.

This clonotype has at least ten counts. The chain carries TRBV29-1 and TRBJ2-2; D unresolved. The CDR3 is 11 residues long. V gave up 5 bases and J gave up 3 bases, with 4 bases separating them. CDR1 is SQVTM, CDR2 ANQGSEA, per germline. The CDR3 nucleotides are TGCAGCGTTTCATACACCGGGGAGCTGTTTTTT. Its translation: CSVSYTGELFF.

This chain uses TRBV5-6 with TRBJ2-7, with a possible D match to TRBD2 (6 bases). V dropped 0 bases and J dropped 3 bases, with 16 bases sitting between them. Germline V lookup: CDR1 SGHDT, CDR2 YYEEEE. The CDR3 has 16 amino acids. The CDR3 sequence: CASSLARAGEGYEQYF. The CDR3 bases are TGTGCCAGCAGCTTGGCCAGAGCGGGTGAGGGCTACGAGCAGTACTTC.

In its sample, this clonotype was seen a few times. The chain joins TRBV2 to TRBJ1-2; 8 bases are a match to TRBD1. V shed 6 bases and J 7 bases; nucleotides not matched to a gene: 4. The CDR3 totals 12 residues. Germline loops: CDR1 SNHLY, CDR2 FYNNEI. The CDR3 DNA is TGTGCCAGCAGGAGGACAGGGTCTGGCTACACCTTC. This codes for CASRRTGSGYTF.

This clonotype was counted between two and nine times. The gene calls are TRBV6-5 and TRBJ1-5, with D possibly being TRBD1 (6 bases). This CDR3 spans 15 amino acids. Trimming took off 6 bases at V and 2 bases at J, with 14 bases between the two ends. Germline V lookup: CDR1 MNHEY, CDR2 SVGAGI. The CDR3 loop reads CASSPTGMGNQPQHF. CDR3 DNA sequence: TGTGCCAGCAGCCCCACAGGGATGGGCAATCAGCCCCAGCATTTT.

This clonotype was found a few times. This chain links TRBV20-1 with TRBJ1-1, with D uncertain. The V gene lost 6 bases and the J gene lost 1 base, with 21 bases spanning the gap. This CDR3 comprises 16 residues. Germline-derived CDR1 and CDR2 are DFQATT and SNEGSKA (reference sequence). The CDR3 DNA sequence: TGCAGTGCGTCTCCCCCCCCGGCAGGCCAGAACACTGAAGCTTTCTTT. It specifies CSASPPPAGQNTEAFF.

The chain combines TRBV2 with TRBJ2-7, with D perhaps given as TRBD1 or TRBD2 (5 bases each). This CDR3 is built from 15 residues. V lost 6 bases and J 3 bases, leaving 18 bases between the germline ends. Germline-derived CDR1 and CDR2 are SNHLY and FYNNEI. The CDR3 loop reads CASSETAGRDYEQYF. The CDR3 region has the DNA TGTGCCAGCAGCGAAACCGCGGGCAGGGACTACGAGCAGTACTTC.

Of note for this clonotype: The junction departs from the called germline gene at one end, perhaps through a read error. The chain has TRBV23-1 and TRBJ2-5; a possible D gene is TRBD1 (5 bases). TRBV23-1 is recorded as an ORF, its role being uncertain. The CDR3 sequence is 11 residues long. CDR3 amino acids: CASRGQEAKNF. The CDR3 DNA sequence: TGCGCCAGCCGAGGACAAGAGGCAAAGAACTTC.

The chain links TRBV18 to TRBJ1-1; TRBD1 aligns across 7 bases. With V trimmed by 1 base and J by 1 base, 15 bases remained unmatched. Germline V gene sequence: CDR1 KGHSH, CDR2 LQKENI. The CDR3 sequence is 19 residues long. CDR3: CASSPLARGGRVTNTEAFF. The CDR3 nucleotides read TGTGCCAGCTCACCACTTGCGCGAGGGGGCCGGGTTACGAACACTGAAGCTTTCTTT.

This chain joins TRBV12-3 or TRBV12-4 and TRBJ1-2; D may be TRBD1 (5 bases). Trimming took 6 bases from V and 6 from J, leaving 17 bases between them. This CDR3 contains 14 residues. The CDR3 is CASSRTQGGHGYTF. The CDR3 nucleotides are TGTGCCAGCAGCAGAACTCAGGGAGGCCATGGCTACACCTTC.

This clonotype was observed a few times. V is TRBV12-3 or TRBV12-4 and J is TRBJ2-2; D is uncertain. Trimming left V 2 bases short and J 1 base short, with 8 bases between. The CDR3 covers 15 residues. CDR3 bases: TGTGCCAGCAGTTTAAGATGGGGGAACACCGGGGAGCTGTTTTTT. Translation gives CASSLRWGNTGELFF.

This clonotype was counted between two and nine times. The J gene is TRBJ1-6, the V gene TRBV7-2, with 9 bases fitting TRBD1. This CDR3 has 15 amino acids. CDR1 is SGHTA and CDR2 is FQGNSA in the germline V gene. V gave up 5 bases and J gave up 7 bases; unmatched junction bases: 6. In DNA form, the CDR3 reads TGTGCCAGCAGCCCGGGGACAGGGTTGAATTCACCCCTCCACTTT. Its protein is CASSPGTGLNSPLHF. Full variable domain (remainder filled in from reference TRBV7-2 and TRBJ1-6): GAGVSQSPSNKVTEKGKDVELRCDPISGHTALYWYRQSLGQGLEFLIYFQGNSAPDKSGLPSDRFSAERTGGSVSTLTIQRTQQEDSAVYLCASSPGTGLNSPLHFGNGTRLTVT.